The 14 T cell receptor beta chains below were found in one sample sequenced in a study of blood T cell repertoires in COVID-19. Only in-frame clones appear in the TCRdb table, and some are missing; sequencing was by immunoSEQ multiplex PCR. The sample holds about 120,000 clones, 79% seen once. The specimen sequenced was peripheral blood. Source of these receptors: a middle-aged man with active or convalescent COVID-19.

This chain uses TRBV5-4 with TRBJ2-3; 9 bases fit TRBD1. Trimming at V came to 4 bases and at J to 4 bases, leaving 13 bases not matched to a gene. CDR1 and CDR2 (germline): SGHNT, YYREEE (reference sequence). This CDR3 region has 17 residues. The CDR3 nucleotides read TGTGCCAGCAGCCCACGAACACAGGGGGCGACATCAGATACGCAGTATTTT. Protein: CASSPRTQGATSDTQYF.

This clone was found a few times. The rearrangement links TRBV7-2 to TRBJ2-7; possibly TRBD1 for D (5 bases). Germline V gives CDR1 SGHTA, CDR2 FQGNSA. CDR3 length: 14 amino acids. Trimming cost V 1 base and J 4 bases, with 11 bases left between them. DNA for the CDR3: TGTGCCAGCAGCTTAGTGAGTGGGGCGTACGAGCAGTACTTC. This codes for CASSLVSGAYEQYF.

The chain employs TRBV15 and TRBJ2-7, with TRBD1 identical over 7 bases. Germline V gene sequence: CDR1 LNHNV, CDR2 YYDKDF (reference sequence). This CDR3 is built from 14 residues. Unmatched junction bases numbered 6, after V lost 1 base and J lost 6 bases. The CDR3 sequence: CATSRGQGDGEQYF. CDR3 nucleotides: TGTGCCACCAGCAGAGGTCAGGGGGACGGCGAGCAGTACTTC.

This chain links TRBV18 with TRBJ1-4; 7 bases match TRBD1. This CDR3 contains 16 residues. With V trimmed by 3 bases and J by 0 bases, 4 bases remained unmatched. Per the germline V gene, CDR1 is KGHSH and CDR2 is LQKENI. CDR3 region: CASSPGQSATNEKLFF. CDR3 bases: TGTGCCAGCTCACCGGGACAGAGTGCAACTAATGAAAAACTGTTTTTT. Looking up the rest from reference TRBV18 and TRBJ1-4 gives the full variable domain: NAGVMQNPRHLVRRRGQEARLRCSPMKGHSHVYWYRQLPEEGLKFMVYLQKENIIDESGMPKERFSAEFPKEGPSILRIQQVVRGDSAAYFCASSPGQSATNEKLFFGSGTQLSVL.

The chain links TRBV5-4 to TRBJ2-2; 7 positions agree with TRBD2. The CDR3 is made up of 17 amino acids. CDR1 and CDR2 from the germline V gene are SGHNT and YYREEE (reference sequence). V dropped 4 bases and J dropped 0; count of bases not matched to a gene: 9. In DNA form, the CDR3 reads TGTGCCAGCAGCCCCCCAGCTAGCGGCGCGAACACCGGGGAGCTGTTTTTT. Protein sequence: CASSPPASGANTGELFF.

The rearrangement joins TRBV7-9 to TRBJ2-5, with D tentatively TRBD1 (5 bases). The germline gives CDR1 SEHNR, CDR2 FQNEAQ (reference sequence). Trimming shortened V by 5 bases and J by 6 bases, and 13 bases separated the two germline ends. The CDR3 has 13 amino acids. The CDR3 coding sequence is TGTGCCAGCAGCCCCCAGGGCGGTCAGACCCAGTACTTC. Its translation is CASSPQGGQTQYF. The full variable domain, its missing parts supplied by reference TRBV7-9 and TRBJ2-5, is DTGVSQNPRHKITKRGQNVTFRCDPISEHNRLYWYRQTLGQGPEFLTYFQNEAQLEKSRLLSDRFSAERPKGSFSTLEIQRTEQGDSAMYLCASSPQGGQTQYFGPGTRLLVL.

This chain's CDR3 is CASSLWGRTGGLPYEQYF. As DNA, the CDR3 is TGTGCCAGCAGCTTATGGGGGAGGACAGGGGGCTTACCCTACGAGCAGTACTTC. The chain uses TRBV7-6 and TRBJ2-7; the match to TRBD1 covers 11 bases. The germline CDR1 and CDR2 sequences are SGHVS and FNYEAQ. Trimming at V came to 2 bases and at J to 2 bases, leaving 11 bases not matched to a gene. The CDR3 contains 18 residues.

The rearrangement uses TRBV7-9 and TRBJ2-5; D may be TRBD1 (6 bases). The CDR3 is 16 amino acids. The germline gives CDR1 SEHNR, CDR2 FQNEAQ (reference sequence). V lost 3 bases, J lost 0 bases, and 14 bases lay in between. CDR3: CASSFPLRGDQETQYF. In nucleotides, the CDR3 is TGTGCCAGCAGCTTCCCGCTCAGGGGAGACCAAGAGACCCAGTACTTC. Variable domain in full (rest from reference TRBV7-9 and TRBJ2-5): DTGVSQNPRHKITKRGQNVTFRCDPISEHNRLYWYRQTLGQGPEFLTYFQNEAQLEKSRLLSDRFSAERPKGSFSTLEIQRTEQGDSAMYLCASSFPLRGDQETQYFGPGTRLLVL.

The rearrangement joins TRBV6-5 to TRBJ2-1; TRBD2 aligns across 13 bases. Germline V lookup: CDR1 MNHEY, CDR2 SVGAGI. The CDR3 has 15 residues. The junction had 10 bases not matched to a gene; V was cut back by 8 bases and J by 9 bases. The CDR3 DNA reads as TGTGCCAGCGGGCAAACTAGCGGGGGGGCCCGTGAGCAGTTCTTC. Residues: CASGQTSGGAREQFF.

This clone was seen a few times. This rearrangement joins TRBV9 to TRBJ1-3; TRBD1 matches at 11 bases. CDR3 size: 15 residues. Looked up from germline, CDR1 is SGDLS and CDR2 is YYNGEE. V trimming: 3 bases; J trimming: 2 bases; junction bases outside the gene matches: 1. Written as DNA, the CDR3 is TGTGCCAGCAGCGCGGGACAGGGGGCTGGAAACACCATATATTTT. It specifies CASSAGQGAGNTIYF.

This clone was picked up a small number of times. The chain uses TRBV5-1 and TRBJ1-5; tentative D call: TRBD1 (6 bases). Germline loops: CDR1 SGHRS, CDR2 YFSETQ. This CDR3 has 15 residues. Trimming cost V 4 bases and J 3 bases, with 14 bases left between them. In nucleotides, the CDR3 is TGCGCCAGCAGCCGGGGGGGCGCAGACAATCAGCCCCAGCATTTT. This codes for CASSRGGADNQPQHF.

J is TRBJ2-3 and V is TRBV4-1; possible D gene TRBD2, 5 bases. Deletions cut 2 bases from V and 9 bases from J, with 12 bases between. The CDR3 covers 13 residues. Germline V CDR1 and CDR2: MGHRA, YSYEKL. The CDR3 loop reads CASSQLIGETQYF. DNA for the CDR3: TGCGCCAGCAGCCAACTGATCGGGGAAACGCAGTATTTT.

This sequence joins TRBV3-1 (or the pseudogene TRBV3-2) and TRBJ2-7, with 7 bases matching TRBD2. Germline trimming cut 1 base from V and 0 bases from J; bases unmatched to any gene: 6. Per the germline V gene, CDR1 is LGHDT and CDR2 is YNNKEL (reference sequence). The CDR3 has 16 amino acids. CDR3 sequence: CASSQGNGGSSYEQYF. CDR3 bases: TGTGCCAGCAGCCAAGGGAATGGCGGGAGCTCCTACGAGCAGTACTTC.

V is TRBV5-1 and J is TRBJ1-1; 10 bases map to TRBD1. Germline V gives CDR1 SGHRS, CDR2 YFSETQ. Trimming at V came to 4 bases and at J to 3 bases, leaving 6 bases not matched to a gene. There are 15 residues in the CDR3. The CDR3 sequence is CASSPEGQGYTEAFF. In nucleotides, the CDR3 is TGCGCCAGCAGCCCGGAGGGACAGGGGTACACTGAAGCTTTCTTT.